This is a list of T cell receptor beta chains from one sample in a study of blood T cell repertoires in COVID-19. TCRdb keeps only in-frame clones here, not all; method: immunoSEQ multiplex PCR. Found here are over 100,000 clones, 65% to 90% of them singletons; the top ten hold roughly 5%. Sequenced: peripheral blood. The receptors derive from a man in his sixties with acute or convalescent COVID-19. Both conserved end residues are part of each CDR3. D genes are given only for firm matches.

d_call: TRBD1; j_call: TRBJ2-3; v_call: TRBV11-2; cdr3_aa: CASTGQRTDTQYF
d_call: .; j_call: TRBJ2-7; v_call: TRBV4-1; cdr3_aa: CASSQDPVYEQYF
d_call: TRBD2; j_call: TRBJ2-5; v_call: TRBV7-2; cdr3_aa: CASSLATSGGQETQYF
d_call: TRBD1; j_call: TRBJ2-7; v_call: TRBV5-4; cdr3_aa: CASSPQGVLTYEQYF
d_call: TRBD1; j_call: TRBJ1-4; v_call: TRBV5-1; cdr3_aa: CASSLGTGSNEKLFF
d_call: TRBD2; j_call: TRBJ2-1; v_call: TRBV9; cdr3_aa: CASSAPGLAVYNEQFF
d_call: .; j_call: TRBJ2-3; v_call: TRBV19; cdr3_aa: CASSWDWNTDTQYF
d_call: .; j_call: TRBJ1-2; v_call: TRBV28; cdr3_aa: CASGGARYGYTF
d_call: TRBD1; j_call: TRBJ2-7; v_call: TRBV11-3; cdr3_aa: CASSLRQGNEQYF
d_call: .; j_call: TRBJ2-7; v_call: TRBV11-1; cdr3_aa: CASSFTDTPGPYEQYF
d_call: .; j_call: TRBJ2-5; v_call: TRBV10-2; cdr3_aa: CASSDRGLGETQYF
d_call: .; j_call: TRBJ1-2; v_call: TRBV6-5; cdr3_aa: CASSLTANYGYTF
d_call: .; j_call: TRBJ1-2; v_call: TRBV6-5; cdr3_aa: CASRTDIGYGYTF
d_call: .; j_call: TRBJ1-1; v_call: TRBV10-2; cdr3_aa: CASSLYGAEAFF
d_call: TRBD1; j_call: TRBJ2-7; v_call: TRBV18; cdr3_aa: CASSRAGGSYEQYF
d_call: .; j_call: TRBJ2-1; v_call: TRBV7-9; cdr3_aa: CASSLASSVYNEQFF
d_call: TRBD1; j_call: TRBJ2-7; v_call: TRBV7-3; cdr3_aa: CASSLYLPGQGEYEQYF
d_call: .; j_call: TRBJ2-1; v_call: TRBV18; cdr3_aa: CASSPRLWDEQFF
d_call: TRBD2; j_call: TRBJ2-1; v_call: TRBV14; cdr3_aa: CASSQDWSRGERFF
d_call: .; j_call: TRBJ1-6; v_call: TRBV18; cdr3_aa: CASSEGGLLLPLHF
d_call: .; j_call: TRBJ2-2; v_call: TRBV7-2; cdr3_aa: CASHPGGMNTGELFF
d_call: .; j_call: TRBJ2-3; v_call: TRBV11-3; cdr3_aa: CASSLSSAAYTQYF
d_call: .; j_call: TRBJ2-7; v_call: TRBV30; cdr3_aa: CAWSRQGYEQYF
d_call: TRBD1; j_call: TRBJ1-5; v_call: TRBV13; cdr3_aa: CASSQTGGAGQPQHF
d_call: TRBD2; j_call: TRBJ2-1; v_call: TRBV10-3; cdr3_aa: CAISEGTSGRGRNYNEQFF
d_call: .; j_call: TRBJ1-5; v_call: TRBV2; cdr3_aa: CASSERRDQPQHF
d_call: .; j_call: TRBJ2-3; v_call: TRBV12-3/TRBV12-4; cdr3_aa: CASSKQGDTQYF
d_call: .; j_call: TRBJ1-1; v_call: TRBV27; cdr3_aa: CASSLFAGPAREGSGTEAFF
d_call: .; j_call: TRBJ1-5; v_call: TRBV7-2; cdr3_aa: CASSLERGNQPQHF
d_call: .; j_call: TRBJ1-5; v_call: TRBV18; cdr3_aa: CASSPDGRGGQPQHF
d_call: .; j_call: TRBJ1-1; v_call: TRBV19; cdr3_aa: CASSIQGWTEAFF
d_call: TRBD1; j_call: TRBJ1-4; v_call: TRBV5-1; cdr3_aa: CASSFDRQGSNEKLFF
d_call: .; j_call: TRBJ2-2; v_call: TRBV7-2; cdr3_aa: CASSETMRGELFF
d_call: TRBD1; j_call: TRBJ1-2; v_call: TRBV5-4; cdr3_aa: CASRTGGQYGYTF
d_call: TRBD1; j_call: TRBJ2-6; v_call: TRBV11-3; cdr3_aa: CASSPGQGSTKSGANVLTF
d_call: .; j_call: TRBJ1-6; v_call: TRBV5-4; cdr3_aa: CASSLNAGYSPLHF
d_call: .; j_call: TRBJ2-5; v_call: TRBV3-1/TRBV3-2; cdr3_aa: CASSPPQGFETQYF
d_call: TRBD1; j_call: TRBJ2-5; v_call: TRBV5-4; cdr3_aa: CASRGTGGEETQYF
d_call: TRBD1; j_call: TRBJ1-2; v_call: TRBV7-2; cdr3_aa: CASSLGWTGERGYTF
d_call: .; j_call: TRBJ2-4; v_call: TRBV6-5; cdr3_aa: CASSYDKGMENIQYF
d_call: .; j_call: TRBJ2-7; v_call: TRBV10-1; cdr3_aa: CASSGTNDYEQYF
d_call: .; j_call: TRBJ2-1; v_call: TRBV5-1; cdr3_aa: CASSLLDVGGNEQFF
d_call: .; j_call: TRBJ1-6; v_call: TRBV5-6; cdr3_aa: CASSLVGASTLSNSPLHF